One and the same sample provided the 10 T cell receptor beta chains below, sequenced in a study of cytomegalovirus exposure and HLA in healthy donors. PCR involved 60 Vbeta and 13 Jbeta primers. Clones were sequenced by immunoSEQ multiplex PCR, and TCRdb holds only the in-frame ones, with some missing. The sample lists over 90,000 clones, around 70% occurring once. The specimen sequenced was PBMCs. These receptors were taken from a woman in her forties or fifties in good health and CMV-seropositive.

This clone occurred a few times. The chain combines TRBV28 with TRBJ2-7; D gene ambiguous. The V gene's germline CDR1 is MDHEN and CDR2 SYDVKM. The CDR3 length is 12 residues. V lost 5 bases and J lost 4, with 9 bases in between. In DNA form, the CDR3 reads TGTGCCAGCAGTCTGTCGTCTTACGAGCAGTACTTC. Its translation is CASSLSSYEQYF.

This clone was found once. The chain is built from TRBV4-2 and TRBJ1-1, with 8 bases matching TRBD1. Germline lookup yields CDR1 LGHNA and CDR2 YNFKEQ. V trimming: 4 bases; J trimming: 11 bases; junction bases outside the gene matches: 6. CDR3 length: 12 amino acids. The CDR3 region has the DNA TGTGCCAGCAGCCCTAAACAGGGGGAGGCTTTCTTT. This gives the protein CASSPKQGEAFF.

The rearrangement joins TRBV5-6 to TRBJ1-4, with D hard to call. Germline V gene lookup returns CDR1 SGHDT and CDR2 YYEEEE. This CDR3 comprises 16 residues. Trimming took off 0 bases at V and 0 bases at J, with 9 bases between the two ends. The chain's CDR3 is CASSLGLTPTNEKLFF. In nucleotides, the CDR3 is TGTGCCAGCAGCTTGGGGCTGACACCAACTAATGAAAAACTGTTTTTT.

Only one count was recorded for this clone. V is TRBV9 and J is TRBJ1-6, with TRBD1 matching over 9 bases. The germline V gene has CDR1 SGDLS and CDR2 YYNGEE. The CDR3 is 16 amino acids. The trim removed 3 bases at V and 6 bases at J, leaving 7 bases unmatched. The CDR3 sequence: CASSGGTGQGNSPLHF. CDR3 sequence (DNA): TGTGCCAGCAGCGGAGGTACGGGACAGGGTAATTCACCCCTCCACTTT.

J is TRBJ2-1 and V is TRBV2; TRBD2 matches at 12 bases. J gave up 6 bases and V 6 bases, and 0 bases lay outside the gene matches. CDR1 is SNHLY and CDR2 is FYNNEI in the germline V gene. This CDR3 has 13 residues. The CDR3 DNA sequence: TGTGCCAGCAGGACTAGCGGGAGCAATGAGCAGTTCTTC. Its translation is CASRTSGSNEQFF.

The chain combines TRBV9 with TRBJ2-1, with 9 bases lining up with TRBD2. V trimming: 2 bases; J trimming: 1 base; junction bases outside the gene matches: 1. Germline-derived CDR1 and CDR2 are SGDLS and YYNGEE. The CDR3 is 15 residues long. CDR3: CASSVLAGSYNEQFF. The DNA for the CDR3 is TGTGCCAGCAGCGTTCTAGCGGGATCCTACAATGAGCAGTTCTTC. Filled out from reference TRBV9 and TRBJ2-1, the complete variable domain reads DSGVTQTPKHLITATGQRVTLRCSPRSGDLSVYWYQQSLDQGLQFLIQYYNGEERAKGNILERFSAQQFPDLHSELNLSSLELGDSALYFCASSVLAGSYNEQFFGPGTRLTVL.

The genes are TRBV5-1 and TRBJ1-4, with D unresolved. V was shortened by 4 bases and J by 2 bases, with 18 bases between the two germline ends. Germline V CDR1 and CDR2: SGHRS, YFSETQ. The CDR3 is made up of 17 amino acids. CDR3 DNA: TGCGCCAGCAGCGAGGCCCAAGTTCTGTCTACTAATGAAAAACTGTTTTTT. Amino acid sequence: CASSEAQVLSTNEKLFF.

This chain connects TRBV28 to TRBJ2-1; a possible D gene is TRBD2 (6 bases). V lost 2 bases, J lost 3 bases, and 11 bases lay in between. The CDR3 spans 15 residues. Looked up from germline, CDR1 is MDHEN and CDR2 is SYDVKM. This CDR3 reads CASSLLSGYYNEQFF. The CDR3 DNA reads as TGTGCCAGCAGTTTACTAAGCGGGTACTACAATGAGCAGTTCTTC. Full variable domain (remainder filled in from reference TRBV28 and TRBJ2-1): DVKVTQSSRYLVKRTGEKVFLECVQDMDHENMFWYRQDPGLGLRLIYFSYDVKMKEKGDIPEGYSVSREKKERFSLILESASTNQTSMYLCASSLLSGYYNEQFFGPGTRLTVL.

This sequence joins TRBV29-1 and TRBJ1-3; D possibly corresponds to TRBD1 (6 bases). Germline CDR1 reads SQVTM; CDR2 reads ANQGSEA. The CDR3 length is 12 residues. V shed 7 bases and J shed 7 bases, with 14 bases lying between them. DNA of the CDR3: TGCAGCGAGACGACAGGTCAGAACACCATATATTTT. Its translation is CSETTGQNTIYF.

This chain uses TRBV7-6 with TRBJ1-5; D uncertain. Trimming took off 1 base at V and 2 bases at J, with 6 bases between the two ends. This CDR3 has 14 residues. CDR1 SGHVS and CDR2 FNYEAQ come from the germline V gene. CDR3 sequence: CASSLVSGNQPQHF. In nucleotides, the CDR3 is TGTGCCAGCAGCTTAGTATCTGGCAATCAGCCCCAGCATTTT.